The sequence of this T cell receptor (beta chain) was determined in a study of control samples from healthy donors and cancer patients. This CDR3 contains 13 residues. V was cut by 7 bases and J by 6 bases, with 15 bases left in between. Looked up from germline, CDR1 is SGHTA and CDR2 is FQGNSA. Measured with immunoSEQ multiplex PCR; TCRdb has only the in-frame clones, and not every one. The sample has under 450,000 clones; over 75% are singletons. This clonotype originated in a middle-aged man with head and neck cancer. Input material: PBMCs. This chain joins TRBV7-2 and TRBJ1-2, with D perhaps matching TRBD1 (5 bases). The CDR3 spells CASTLREYHGYTF. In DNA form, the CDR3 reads TGTGCCAGCACCCTCAGGGAGTACCATGGCTACACCTTC.